The clone carrying this T cell receptor (beta chain) has a handful of counts. The antigen is undetermined. TCR beta libraries were prepared from cDNA with unique molecular identifiers. About half a million cDNA molecules were recovered from an input of roughly 0.85 to 10 million T cells. TCRdb recomputed calls from the PCR reads with MiXCR, one row per CDR3 protein. The sample records roughly 540,000 distinct CDR3 sequences, around a third being singletons. The data were obtained in a study of post-analysis software for immune sequencing data. Findings and caveats of the study: In patients, five or six TRBV segments were more frequent than in controls, with TRBV5-6, TRBV5-1 and TRBV20-1 among them. Normalized Chao1 diversity was significantly reduced in patients versus controls. F measure grouped same-batch samples tightly together.

Germline CDR1 reads DFQATT; CDR2 reads SNEGSKA (reference sequence). The CDR3 is made up of 14 amino acids. The germline V and J ends were trimmed by 5 bases and 6 bases, with 17 bases remaining between them. The receptor's source is a girl between 2 and 17 years old with multiple sclerosis. Specimen: blood. The rearrangement links TRBV20-1 to TRBJ2-1; TRBD2 is a possible D gene (5 bases). The CDR3 nucleotides read TGCAGTGCTGAGCCGGGGTTCCCGGCCAATGAGCAGTTCTTC. Protein sequence: CSAEPGFPANEQFF.